This T cell receptor beta chain stems from a study of T cell repertoires in cytomegalovirus infection. Each CDR3 protein is one row after TCRdb ran MiXCR on the reads. The table lists fewer than 300,000 distinct CDR3 sequences, 25% of them singletons. Notes on the study in general: The response measured ex vivo was dominated by TCR beta clonotypes (HLA-C-restricted and CMV-specific).

Trimming removed 2 bases from V and 7 bases from J, with 15 bases in between. The CDR3 loop spans 16 amino acids. In germline, CDR1 is SGHVS, CDR2 FNYEAQ. Points on this clonotype: Its cognate antigen is unknown.

The clonotype originates from a human donor in good health (CMV status not recorded). Some clones in this sample may be carry-over from other donors' samples. The J gene is TRBJ1-6, the V gene TRBV7-6, with D possibly being TRBD1 (5 bases). The sample taken for sequencing was PBMCs. The CDR3 coding sequence is TGTGCCAGCAGCTTATCCCGGGACGGGCTAAATTCACCCCTCCACTTT. It encodes CASSLSRDGLNSPLHF.